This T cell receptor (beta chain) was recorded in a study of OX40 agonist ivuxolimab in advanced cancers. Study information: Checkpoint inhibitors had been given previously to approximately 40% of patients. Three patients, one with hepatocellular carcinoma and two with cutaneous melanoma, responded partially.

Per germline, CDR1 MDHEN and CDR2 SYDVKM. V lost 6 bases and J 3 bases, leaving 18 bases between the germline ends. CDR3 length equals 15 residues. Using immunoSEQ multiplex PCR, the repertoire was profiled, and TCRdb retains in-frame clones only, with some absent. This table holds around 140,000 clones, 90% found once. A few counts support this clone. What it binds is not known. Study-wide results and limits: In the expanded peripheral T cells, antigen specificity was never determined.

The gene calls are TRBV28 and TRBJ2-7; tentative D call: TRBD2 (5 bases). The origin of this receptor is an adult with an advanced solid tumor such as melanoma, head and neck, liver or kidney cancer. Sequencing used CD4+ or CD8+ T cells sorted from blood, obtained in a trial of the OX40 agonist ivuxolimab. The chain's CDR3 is CASRPRVLRGYEQYF. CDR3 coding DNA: TGTGCCAGCAGGCCGAGGGTGCTCAGAGGCTACGAGCAGTACTTC.